What follows are 18 T cell receptor beta chains derived from one specimen sequenced in a study of T-cell memory formation after mild COVID-19. A single record per CDR3 protein comes from TCRdb applying MiXCR to the 5' RACE reads. The sample records some 180,000 distinct CDR3 sequences, 10% to 15% being singletons. The sample taken for sequencing was PBMCs or a T cell subset sorted from them (not recorded which). The source is a man aged 18 to 29 who had mild COVID-19 (a few samples of this study predate the infection). Cell type and time point are not known.

This clonotype was observed a handful of times. The chain recombines TRBV28 with TRBJ2-4, with TRBD1 identical over 7 bases. CDR1 and CDR2 from the germline V gene are MDHEN and SYDVKM. Trimming removed 4 bases from V and 9 bases from J; junction bases left unmatched: 6. CDR3 size: 13 residues. The CDR3 DNA is TGTGCCAGCAGTTCCACAGGGGCGGCCATTCAGTACTTC. This codes for CASSSTGAAIQYF.

This clonotype has only a few counts. This chain links TRBV7-2 with TRBJ2-3, with D tentatively TRBD2 (6 bases). Germline values: CDR1 SGHTA, CDR2 FQGNSA. The V end lost 1 base, the J end lost 0 bases, and 8 bases lay between the germline ends. The CDR3 sequence is 15 residues long. The CDR3 protein is CASSLVRESTDTQYF. CDR3 nucleotides: TGTGCCAGCAGCTTAGTCCGGGAGAGCACAGATACGCAGTATTTT.

This clonotype was counted a few times. The gene calls are TRBV7-2 and TRBJ1-5, with TRBD1 as a possible D gene (6 bases). From germline, CDR1 is SGHTA and CDR2 FQGNSA. V lost 5 bases to trimming and J lost 1 base, with 24 bases between them. The CDR3 has 19 residues. CDR3 nucleotides: TGTGCCAGCAGCCATAGCCGGGACACCAATCCCTTGAGCAATCAGCCCCAGCATTTT. The encoded protein is CASSHSRDTNPLSNQPQHF.

CDR3 residues: CSATSLRGGAGEQFF. CDR3 DNA sequence: TGCAGTGCGACGTCTCTTCGCGGGGGGGCAGGTGAGCAGTTCTTC. The chain links TRBV20-1 to TRBJ2-1; 9 positions match TRBD2. The CDR3 is 15 amino acids. Looked up from germline, CDR1 is DFQATT and CDR2 is SNEGSKA (reference sequence). The ends lost 6 bases at V and 9 bases at J; junction bases unmatched: 15.

V and J are TRBV6-2 or TRBV6-3 and TRBJ2-7, with D maybe TRBD1 (6 bases). The CDR3 has 13 residues. V lost 4 bases and J lost 2, with 9 bases in between. Germline loops: CDR1 MNHEY, CDR2 SVGEGT. The CDR3 region has the DNA TGTGCCAGCAGTTCGGACAGTACCTACGAGCAGTACGTC. This codes for CASSSDSTYEQYV.

This clonotype has more than one count but fewer than ten. The chain's CDR3 is CASSYQGGHTQYF. The CDR3 DNA reads as TGTGCCAGCAGTTACCAGGGGGGCCATACGCAGTATTTT. The V gene is TRBV6-2 or TRBV6-3, the J gene TRBJ2-3; possible D gene TRBD1, 7 bases. Germline CDR1 reads MNHEY; CDR2 reads SVGEGT. The CDR3 spans 13 residues. V dropped 2 bases and J dropped 7 bases, with 10 bases sitting between them.

Worth noting for this clonotype: The junction departs from the called germline gene at one end, perhaps through a read error. The V and J genes are TRBV7-7 and TRBJ2-5, with 15 bases lining up with TRBD2. Germline V gene sequence: CDR1 SSHAT, CDR2 FNYEAQ (reference sequence). CDR3 length equals 18 residues. Here the CDR3 DNA reads TGTGCTAGCAGCCGCGGACTAGCGGGGGGGCCATCTTTTGAGACCCAGTACTTC. It yields the protein CASSRGLAGGPSFETQYF.

This clonotype was picked up a small number of times. The chain joins TRBV11-2 to TRBJ1-2, with 8 bases fitting TRBD1. Trimming at V came to 5 bases and at J to 4 bases, leaving 6 bases not matched to a gene. Germline V gives CDR1 SGHAT, CDR2 FQNNGV. The CDR3 runs to 14 residues. In nucleotides, the CDR3 is TGTGCCAGCAGCACGAGGACAGGGAGCTATGGCTACACCTTC. Its translation is CASSTRTGSYGYTF.

V and J are TRBV7-2 and TRBJ1-5, with D unresolved. With 4 bases removed from V and 7 bases from J, the gap between germline ends came to 11 bases. The CDR3 contains 13 residues. Germline CDR1 reads SGHTA; CDR2 reads FQGNSA. For the CDR3, the DNA is TGTGCCAGCAGCTCCTCACATCGGCAGCCCCAGCATTTT. This codes for CASSSSHRQPQHF.

The chain couples TRBV20-1 to TRBJ1-1; tentative D call: TRBD1 (6 bases). Germline V gene sequence: CDR1 DFQATT, CDR2 SNEGSKA (reference sequence). V dropped 6 bases and J dropped 0 bases, with 11 bases sitting between them. The CDR3 is 13 residues long. CDR3 region: CSARKGVNTEAFF. The CDR3 bases are TGCAGTGCCAGAAAGGGGGTGAACACTGAAGCTTTCTTT.

The CDR3 sequence: CASSEEGPGGYTF. The DNA of the CDR3 is TGTGCCAGCAGTGAAGAGGGGCCGGGGGGCTACACCTTC. The J gene is TRBJ1-2, the V gene TRBV6-1; weak D call: TRBD1 (5 bases). In germline, CDR1 is MNHNS, CDR2 SASEGT. The CDR3 loop spans 13 amino acids. Between the trimmed V and J ends, which lost 1 base and 8 bases, there was a span of 11 bases.

The chain recombines TRBV7-2 with TRBJ2-1; tentative D call: TRBD1 (5 bases). Trimming shortened V by 5 bases and J by 0 bases, and 14 bases separated the two germline ends. The CDR3 runs to 16 residues. The germline gives CDR1 SGHTA, CDR2 FQGNSA. CDR3 nucleotides: TGTGCCAGCAGCATCCGACAGACCAGCTCCTACAATGAGCAGTTCTTC. Protein sequence: CASSIRQTSSYNEQFF. The variable domain in full, with the rest retrieved from reference TRBV7-2 and TRBJ2-1, is GAGVSQSPSNKVTEKGKDVELRCDPISGHTALYWYRQSLGQGLEFLIYFQGNSAPDKSGLPSDRFSAERTGGSVSTLTIQRTQQEDSAVYLCASSIRQTSSYNEQFFGPGTRLTVL.

This clonotype has only a few counts. This chain's CDR3 is CASSLWANTGELFF. CDR3 coding DNA: TGCGCCAGCAGCTTGTGGGCTAACACCGGGGAGCTGTTTTTT. V gene TRBV5-1 combines with J gene TRBJ2-2; D remains unclear. This CDR3 has 14 residues. Trimming took off 1 base at V and 2 bases at J, with 6 bases between the two ends. Germline CDR1 SGHRS, CDR2 YFSETQ.

This clonotype occurred a few times. The chain links TRBV6-5 to TRBJ1-3, with D unresolved. Germline CDR1 is MNHEY and CDR2 is SVGAGI. The V and J ends lost 6 bases and 1 base respectively, with 16 bases between them. The CDR3 has 16 residues. The CDR3 spells CASSPTRVLSGNTIYF. The CDR3 nucleotides read TGTGCCAGCAGCCCCACAAGGGTTCTGTCTGGAAACACCATATATTTT.

In DNA, the CDR3 is TGTGCCAGTAGGGACAGGGGTTATTTCCCCTCTGCTGAAGCTTTCTTT. It encodes CASRDRGYFPSAEAFF. The chain recombines TRBV19 with TRBJ1-1; 9 bases align to TRBD1. The CDR3 length is 16 residues. Germline V gene data show CDR1 as LNHDA and CDR2 as SQIVND (reference sequence). Trimming at V came to 6 bases and at J to 6 bases, leaving 14 bases not matched to a gene.

This clonotype showed up just a few times. This chain links TRBV5-1 with TRBJ1-2; TRBD1 aligns across 7 bases. The trim removed 4 bases at V and 3 bases at J, leaving 6 bases unmatched. Germline V lookup: CDR1 SGHRS, CDR2 YFSETQ. This CDR3 contains 14 residues. This chain's CDR3 is CASSRDRVDYGYTF. Written as DNA, the CDR3 is TGCGCCAGCAGCAGAGACAGGGTAGACTATGGCTACACCTTC.

The CDR3 sequence is CASSQPGGPGSYEQYV. CDR3 DNA: TGTGCCAGCAGTCAACCCGGGGGGCCGGGCTCCTACGAGCAGTACGTC. V and J are TRBV27 and TRBJ2-7, with D maybe TRBD2 (7 bases). V was cut by 5 bases and J by 0 bases, with 17 bases left in between. The CDR3 covers 16 residues. Germline V lookup: CDR1 MNHEY, CDR2 SMNVEV (reference sequence).

The gene calls are TRBV15 and TRBJ2-1; 9 bases align to TRBD2. The V segment lost 1 base and the J segment 5 bases; nucleotides outside the gene matches: 6. Germline CDR1 LNHNV, CDR2 YYDKDF (reference sequence). The CDR3 covers 16 residues. CDR3 sequence (DNA): TGTGCCACCAGCAGAGGCCCTAGCGGGGCTGACAATGAGCAGTTCTTC. Its protein product is CATSRGPSGADNEQFF.